This T cell receptor beta chain originates from a study of monozygotic twins with inflammatory bowel disease. During cDNA synthesis, UMIs that each contained a 6-nucleotide sample barcode were added by means of template switching. For each CDR3 protein, TCRdb gives one entry from its re-call of the 5' RACE reads, without DNA. This table lists around 190,000 distinct CDR3 sequences. Overall study results and limits: Differing T cell subtypes remained indistinguishable. Healthy co-twins exceeded IBD patients in TCRbeta diversity as measured by inverse Simpson. Among IBD patients, fewer clonotypes were shared with others than among healthy twins, especially with disease activity.

On this clonotype: Its antigen is still unknown.

The TCR was taken from a human donor with ulcerative colitis or Crohn's disease, or a healthy co-twin of an affected twin (not recorded which). The specimen sequenced was blood.

This CDR3 is CASSLGGWDRGAEAFF. The rearrangement links TRBV5-6 to TRBJ1-1; TCRdb returns TRBD1, unconfirmable since there is no DNA. Germline assignment: CDR1 SGHDT and CDR2 YYEEEE. CDR3 length equals 16 residues.